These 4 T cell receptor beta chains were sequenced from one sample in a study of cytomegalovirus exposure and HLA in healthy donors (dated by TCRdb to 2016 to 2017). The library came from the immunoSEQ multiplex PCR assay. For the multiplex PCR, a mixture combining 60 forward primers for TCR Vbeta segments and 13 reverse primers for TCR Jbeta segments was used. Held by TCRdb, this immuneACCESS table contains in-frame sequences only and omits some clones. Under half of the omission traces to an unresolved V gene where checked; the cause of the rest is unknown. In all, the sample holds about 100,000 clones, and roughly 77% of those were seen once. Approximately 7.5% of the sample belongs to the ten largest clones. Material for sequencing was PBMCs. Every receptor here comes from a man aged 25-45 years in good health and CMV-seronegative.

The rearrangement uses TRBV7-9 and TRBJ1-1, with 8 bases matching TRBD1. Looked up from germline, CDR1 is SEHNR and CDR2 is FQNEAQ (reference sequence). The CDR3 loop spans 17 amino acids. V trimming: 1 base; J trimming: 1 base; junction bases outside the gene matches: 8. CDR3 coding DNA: TGTGCCAGCAGCTTAGGGCGCCAGGGGGCCGGGAACACTGAAGCTTTCTTT. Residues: CASSLGRQGAGNTEAFF.

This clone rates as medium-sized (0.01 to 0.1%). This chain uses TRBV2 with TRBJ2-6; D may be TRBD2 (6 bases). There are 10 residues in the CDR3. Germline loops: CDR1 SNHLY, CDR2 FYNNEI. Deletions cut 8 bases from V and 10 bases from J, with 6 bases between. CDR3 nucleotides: TGTGCCAGCGGAGGGAACGTCCTGACTTTC. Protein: CASGGNVLTF.

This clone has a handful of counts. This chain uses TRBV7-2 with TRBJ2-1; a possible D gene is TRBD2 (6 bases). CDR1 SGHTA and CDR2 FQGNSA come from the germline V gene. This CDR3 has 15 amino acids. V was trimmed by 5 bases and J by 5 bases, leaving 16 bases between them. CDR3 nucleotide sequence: TGTGCCAGCAGCCTGGACTATAGCCGAGACAATGAGCAGTTCTTC. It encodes CASSLDYSRDNEQFF.

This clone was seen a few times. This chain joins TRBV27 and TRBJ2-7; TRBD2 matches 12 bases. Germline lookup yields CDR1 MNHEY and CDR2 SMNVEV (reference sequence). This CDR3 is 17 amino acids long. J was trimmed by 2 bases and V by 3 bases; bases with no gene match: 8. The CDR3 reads CASSLVRGLAGPYEQYF. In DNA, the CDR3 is TGTGCCAGCAGTTTGGTAAGAGGACTAGCGGGACCCTACGAGCAGTACTTC.